Following are 5 T cell receptor beta chains from one sample sequenced in a study of beta chain features in type 1 diabetes. The whole isolated RNA underwent reverse transcription, so sequencing captured expressed TCRB transcripts. Method: immunoSEQ multiplex PCR; TCRdb's copy keeps in-frame clones and lacks some. Of under 350,000 clones in the sample, 8% are singletons; the top ten hold approximately 1%. The specimen sequenced was central memory CD4+ T cells from blood. These receptors all stem from a woman under 30 in good health.

The rearrangement links TRBV19 to TRBJ2-1; 12 nucleotides line up with TRBD2. The CDR3 is 15 residues long. With V trimmed by 6 bases and J by 10 bases, 10 bases remained unmatched. Germline lookup yields CDR1 LNHDA and CDR2 SQIVND (reference sequence). CDR3 in DNA: TGTGCCAGTAGAAGGGGACTAGCGGGCCCCTGGGAGCAGTTCTTC. It translates to CASRRGLAGPWEQFF. Complete variable domain (other parts from reference TRBV19 and TRBJ2-1): DGGITQSPKYLFRKEGQNVTLSCEQNLNHDAMYWYRQDPGQGLRLIYYSQIVNDFQKGDIAEGYSVSREKKESFPLTVTSAQKNPTAFYLCASRRGLAGPWEQFFGPGTRLTVL.

V is TRBV7-2 and J is TRBJ2-7, with a weak D call TRBD1 (7 bases). The ends were cut back, 6 bases at V and 3 bases at J, with 18 bases in the middle. This CDR3 is built from 15 residues. Germline assignment: CDR1 SGHTA and CDR2 FQGNSA. The CDR3 spells CASSPGGGMGYEQYF. CDR3 nucleotide sequence: TGTGCCAGCAGTCCAGGGGGAGGTATGGGCTACGAGCAGTACTTC.

This clone was seen a few times. J is TRBJ2-5 and V is TRBV7-9, with 9 bases identical to TRBD2. The V segment lost 5 bases and the J segment 5 bases; nucleotides outside the gene matches: 15. CDR1 SEHNR and CDR2 FQNEAQ come from the germline V gene (reference sequence). This CDR3 comprises 17 residues. The CDR3 DNA reads as TGTGCCAGCAGCACAACAAGCAGCGGGAGCGGGGGGGAGACCCAGTACTTC. Protein: CASSTTSSGSGGETQYF. The full variable domain, rest sourced from reference TRBV7-9 and TRBJ2-5, is DTGVSQNPRHKITKRGQNVTFRCDPISEHNRLYWYRQTLGQGPEFLTYFQNEAQLEKSRLLSDRFSAERPKGSFSTLEIQRTEQGDSAMYLCASSTTSSGSGGETQYFGPGTRLLVL.

This clone occurred a few times. The rearrangement links TRBV29-1 to TRBJ1-1; 8 nucleotides match TRBD1. The CDR3 is 13 residues long. The V gene end was trimmed by 4 bases and the J gene end by 4 bases; junction bases not matched to a gene: 5. Germline CDR1 reads SQVTM; CDR2 reads ANQGSEA. The DNA of the CDR3 is TGCAGCGTTGTTGGACAGGGAGGCACTGAAGCTTTCTTT. It codes for CSVVGQGGTEAFF. The whole variable domain, remainder taken from reference TRBV29-1 and TRBJ1-1, is SAVISQKPSRDICQRGTSLTIQCQVDSQVTMMFWYRQQPGQSLTLIATANQGSEATYESGFVIDKFPISRPNLTFSTLTVSNMSPEDSSIYLCSVVGQGGTEAFFGQGTRLTVV.

This clone showed up just a few times. The rearrangement joins TRBV28 to TRBJ1-5; perhaps TRBD1 as D (6 bases). The CDR3 extends over 15 amino acids. Per germline, CDR1 MDHEN and CDR2 SYDVKM. Trimming stripped 1 base from V and 2 bases from J, with 9 bases between. The CDR3 bases are TGTGCCAGCAGTTTATTTTCAGGGGGCAATCAGCCCCAGCATTTT. Its translation: CASSLFSGGNQPQHF.